These T cell receptor beta chains were read from a single sample in a study of memory CD4+ T cells and cytomegalovirus serostatus. Using immunoSEQ multiplex PCR, the repertoire was profiled, and TCRdb retains in-frame clones only, with some absent. The table lists 52,000 or so clones, approximately 80% of them singletons. Sequenced: memory CD4+ T cells from blood. The receptors were gathered from an adult in good health and CMV-seronegative. CDR3s include the opening cysteine and the closing phenylalanine or tryptophan.

v_gene	j_gene	CDR3aa
TRBV28	TRBJ2-7	CASTGASGAYEQYF
TRBV6-6	TRBJ1-2	CASRPGMNYGYTF
TRBV29-1	TRBJ2-3	CSVVGTGESTDTQYF
TRBV7-9	TRBJ1-2	CASSPGTGDLYGYTF
TRBV6-1	TRBJ1-2	CASSTDGYTF
TRBV19	TRBJ2-3	CASSIGGGVGDTDTQYF
TRBV5-6	TRBJ1-2	CASSPWRQLERRATRGYTF
TRBV7-2	TRBJ1-2	CASSAGTGDFLGYTF
TRBV28	TRBJ1-5	CASFGGQGHNQPQHF
TRBV5-1	TRBJ2-1	CASSLEVAGGYNEQFF
TRBV7-2	TRBJ2-3	CASSLVLGGATDTQYF
TRBV7-8	TRBJ2-7	CASSLDSGQGSYEQYF
TRBV7-8	TRBJ1-3	CASSSTGSYSGNTIYF
TRBV7-8	TRBJ2-1	CASSLALNPSSYNEQFF
TRBV6-6	TRBJ1-2	CASSYPGGNYGYTF
TRBV10-1	TRBJ1-5	CASSEPEYSNQPQHF
TRBV7-3	TRBJ2-2	CASSSRGAGELFF
TRBV16	TRBJ2-7	CASSPEREYEQYF
TRBV25-1	TRBJ1-1	CASSEILVLDTEAFF
TRBV28	TRBJ1-2	CASSTGERVGGYTF
TRBV28	TRBJ1-4	CASKVAGSATNEKLFF
TRBV19	TRBJ1-1	CASSVLGVNTEAFF
TRBV6-6	TRBJ1-1	CASTSSDLATEAFF
TRBV19	TRBJ2-7	CASIDSGTGRNEQYF
TRBV5-6	TRBJ1-3	CASSLQRGRTSGNTIYF
TRBV7-9	TRBJ2-3	CASSSPDVTDTQYF
TRBV15	TRBJ2-1	CATRPGASSYNEQFF
TRBV20-1	TRBJ2-7	CSARQSYEQYF
TRBV5-5	TRBJ2-3	CASSFGEAQYF
TRBV7-2	TRBJ2-7	CASSRGGRAREQYF
TRBV2	TRBJ1-2	CASSDTDGSGTYGYTF
TRBV5-4	TRBJ2-2	CASSLSGGHTGELFF
TRBV7-9	TRBJ2-2	CASGGTANTGELFF
TRBV5-1	TRBJ2-7	CASSLRDRVLNF
TRBV27	TRBJ2-7	CASSFKAYYEQYF